The present TCR beta chain was sequenced within a study of T cell repertoires in cytomegalovirus infection. Across the study: Both a matching HLA type and CMV infection were indicated by public TCR beta signatures.

TCRdb redid the calling of the reads with MiXCR, one entry per CDR3 protein. The table shows 230,000 or so distinct CDR3 sequences, with approximately 15% occurring only once. V lost 1 base and J lost 8; bases outside the gene matches: 16. CDR3 size: 17 residues. Germline V gene data show CDR1 as DFQATT and CDR2 as SNEGSKA (reference sequence). This clonotype turned up a few times. This sequence was found in a human donor in good health (CMV status not recorded). Some clones in this sample may be carry-over from other donors' samples. This chain uses TRBV20-1 with TRBJ2-4, with 8 nucleotides matching TRBD1. The sample consisted of CD8+ T cells from PBMCs. The CDR3 nucleotides read TGCAGTGCTAGAGCCCCCACAGGGGGGATGGCCGGCGACATTCAGTACTTC. This encodes CSARAPTGGMAGDIQYF.